The 3 T cell receptor beta chains below all came from one sample that was sequenced in a study of cytomegalovirus exposure and HLA in healthy donors. Use of 60 Vbeta and 13 Jbeta primers characterized the PCR. Sequencing was performed with immunoSEQ multiplex PCR; in TCRdb, only in-frame clones are kept and a portion is missing. This sample carries more than 100,000 clones, around 60% of them seen once, and the ten largest clones take more than 8%. The sequencing input was PBMCs. The receptors originated from a man aged 35-49 years in good health and CMV-seropositive.

This sequence joins TRBV5-1 and TRBJ2-7, with TRBD1 matching 8 bases. Trimming removed 4 bases from V and 7 bases from J; junction bases left unmatched: 7. The CDR3 is made up of 13 amino acids. Germline V CDR1 and CDR2: SGHRS, YFSETQ. CDR3 DNA: TGCGCCAGCAGCCTAATGACAGGGGAAGAGCAGTACTTC. Translation: CASSLMTGEEQYF.

This clone was seen only a few times. The gene calls are TRBV5-1 and TRBJ1-3; TRBD1 might be the D (5 bases). Germline V CDR1 and CDR2: SGHRS, YFSETQ. The V and J ends lost 3 bases and 1 base respectively, with 14 bases between them. The CDR3 is made up of 16 amino acids. The CDR3 nucleotides are TGCGCCAGCAGCTCACTCAGCGGGGGATCTGGAAACACCATATATTTT. This encodes CASSSLSGGSGNTIYF.

This chain joins TRBV10-3 and TRBJ2-7; no clear D gene. The germline CDR1 and CDR2 sequences are ENHRY and SYGVKD. Between the trimmed V and J ends, which lost 0 bases and 6 bases, there was a span of 3 bases. The CDR3 totals 11 residues. This chain's CDR3 is CAISESGEQYF. CDR3 in DNA: TGTGCCATCAGTGAGTCCGGCGAGCAGTACTTC.